This is a list of T cell receptor beta chains from one sample in a study of pediatric ulcerative colitis. Clones were sequenced by immunoSEQ multiplex PCR, and TCRdb holds only the in-frame ones, with some missing. The table has about 22,000 clones, around 69% seen once; the top ten hold around 15%. Sequenced: gut tissue. The receptors derive from a boy under 18 with severe ulcerative colitis. Each CDR3 is given with its conserved first and last residue. A D gene is named only where the DNA matches it firmly. Some rows mark clone size as missing; the rest say once, few, many or name a class of expanded clone.

v_call: TRBV10-1; d_call: NA; clone_size: NA; j_call: TRBJ2-5; cdr3_aa: CASSDRDTQETQYF; cdr3_nt: TGCGCCAGCAGTGACCGGGACACCCAAGAGACCCAGTACTTC
v_call: TRBV18; d_call: NA; clone_size: few; j_call: TRBJ1-2; cdr3_aa: CASSPPAVSPLYGYTF; cdr3_nt: TGTGCCAGCTCACCACCGGCGGTCTCCCCTCTCTATGGCTACACCTTC
v_call: TRBV7-2; d_call: NA; clone_size: NA; j_call: TRBJ2-7; cdr3_aa: CASSSRRFYEQYF; cdr3_nt: TGTGCCAGCAGCTCGCGACGGTTCTACGAGCAGTACTTC
v_call: TRBV11-2; d_call: TRBD2; clone_size: NA; j_call: TRBJ2-7; cdr3_aa: CASSLDRGAYEQYF; cdr3_nt: TGTGCCAGCAGCTTAGACCGGGGGGCCTACGAGCAGTACTTC
v_call: TRBV18; d_call: NA; clone_size: NA; j_call: TRBJ2-1; cdr3_aa: CASSQGGAHYEQFF; cdr3_nt: TGTGCCAGCTCACAAGGAGGGGCTCACTATGAGCAGTTCTTC
v_call: TRBV30; d_call: TRBD1; clone_size: NA; j_call: TRBJ1-4; cdr3_aa: CAWRTGFREKLFF; cdr3_nt: TGTGCCTGGAGGACAGGGTTCCGGGAAAAACTGTTTTTT
v_call: TRBV2; d_call: TRBD1; clone_size: NA; j_call: TRBJ1-1; cdr3_aa: CASRPDRVVTEAFF; cdr3_nt: TGTGCCAGCAGACCCGACAGGGTTGTCACTGAAGCTTTCTTT
v_call: TRBV29-1; d_call: TRBD1; clone_size: NA; j_call: TRBJ2-3; cdr3_aa: CSLDRDTDTQYF; cdr3_nt: TGCAGTCTAGACAGGGACACAGATACGCAGTATTTT
v_call: TRBV9; d_call: TRBD2; clone_size: NA; j_call: TRBJ2-3; cdr3_aa: CASSAGTSGSTDTQYF; cdr3_nt: TGTGCCAGCAGCGCCGGGACTAGCGGAAGCACAGATACGCAGTATTTT
v_call: TRBV11-2; d_call: NA; clone_size: NA; j_call: TRBJ1-1; cdr3_aa: CASSLAGGEAFF; cdr3_nt: TGTGCCAGCAGCTTAGCGGGGGGCGAGGCTTTCTTT
v_call: TRBV7-8; d_call: NA; clone_size: NA; j_call: TRBJ1-1; cdr3_aa: CASSLAPGLNTEAFF; cdr3_nt: TGTGCCAGCAGCTTAGCGCCAGGTTTGAACACTGAAGCTTTCTTT
v_call: TRBV5-1; d_call: TRBD1; clone_size: medium-sized; j_call: TRBJ1-1; cdr3_aa: CASRQQGVAFF; cdr3_nt: TGCGCCAGCAGACAACAGGGGGTAGCTTTCTTT
v_call: TRBV28; d_call: NA; clone_size: NA; j_call: TRBJ2-6; cdr3_aa: CASSLTGQVGANVLTF; cdr3_nt: TGTGCCAGCAGTTTAACGGGCCAAGTTGGGGCCAACGTCCTGACTTTC
v_call: TRBV6-4; d_call: TRBD1; clone_size: NA; j_call: TRBJ1-1; cdr3_aa: CASSPRGTGFPPNTEAFF; cdr3_nt: TGTGCCAGCAGCCCACGGGGGACAGGGTTTCCCCCTAACACTGAAGCTTTCTTT
v_call: TRBV28; d_call: TRBD1; clone_size: NA; j_call: TRBJ1-1; cdr3_aa: CASSLTGVMNTEAFF; cdr3_nt: TGTGCCAGCAGTCTGACAGGGGTCATGAACACTGAAGCTTTCTTT
v_call: TRBV4-3; d_call: TRBD1; clone_size: NA; j_call: TRBJ1-1; cdr3_aa: CASSQSDRAEVPEAFF; cdr3_nt: TGCGCCAGCAGCCAATCGGACAGGGCAGAAGTCCCTGAAGCTTTCTTT
v_call: TRBV19; d_call: NA; clone_size: NA; j_call: TRBJ2-4; cdr3_aa: CASSIAGTAARNIQYF; cdr3_nt: TGTGCCAGTAGTATAGCGGGGACCGCGGCCAGAAACATTCAGTACTTC
v_call: TRBV7-3; d_call: NA; clone_size: NA; j_call: TRBJ1-4; cdr3_aa: CASSRSGEKLFF; cdr3_nt: TGTGCCAGCAGCCGATCCGGGGAAAAACTGTTTTTT
v_call: TRBV5-4; d_call: NA; clone_size: NA; j_call: TRBJ1-1; cdr3_aa: CASSRSPLNTEAFF; cdr3_nt: TGCGCCAGCAGCCGCAGCCCTTTGAACACTGAAGCTTTCTTT
v_call: TRBV2; d_call: NA; clone_size: once; j_call: TRBJ2-5; cdr3_aa: CASSSRRGETQYF; cdr3_nt: TGTGCCAGCAGTAGTCGGCGGGGAGAGACCCAGTACTTC
v_call: TRBV6-1; d_call: NA; clone_size: once; j_call: TRBJ1-2; cdr3_aa: CASWGSGYTF; cdr3_nt: TGTGCCAGCTGGGGGAGCGGCTACACCTTC
v_call: TRBV14; d_call: NA; clone_size: NA; j_call: TRBJ2-5; cdr3_aa: CASSQPGQETQYF; cdr3_nt: TGTGCCAGCAGCCAACCGGGGCAAGAGACCCAGTACTTC
v_call: TRBV9; d_call: NA; clone_size: few; j_call: TRBJ2-7; cdr3_aa: CASSASKLTEQYF; cdr3_nt: TGTGCCAGCAGCGCATCTAAGTTAACCGAGCAGTACTTC
v_call: TRBV4-3; d_call: NA; clone_size: NA; j_call: TRBJ1-2; cdr3_aa: CASSQEAAGATRGYTF; cdr3_nt: TGCGCCAGCAGCCAAGAAGCCGCCGGCGCTACTAGGGGCTACACCTTC
v_call: TRBV7-2; d_call: NA; clone_size: few; j_call: TRBJ1-5; cdr3_aa: CASSLDVSNQPQHF; cdr3_nt: TGTGCCAGCAGCTTAGATGTCAGCAATCAGCCCCAGCATTTT
v_call: TRBV6-1; d_call: NA; clone_size: NA; j_call: TRBJ1-3; cdr3_aa: CASSEAGRGGNTIYF; cdr3_nt: TGTGCCAGCAGTGAAGCAGGCAGGGGAGGAAACACCATATATTTT
v_call: TRBV6-1; d_call: TRBD1; clone_size: NA; j_call: TRBJ2-7; cdr3_aa: CASREAPGQGNYEQYF; cdr3_nt: TGTGCCAGCAGGGAAGCCCCTGGACAGGGCAACTACGAGCAGTACTTC
v_call: TRBV6-1; d_call: NA; clone_size: NA; j_call: TRBJ1-1; cdr3_aa: CAGLGDTEAFF; cdr3_nt: TGTGCCGGATTAGGTGACACTGAAGCTTTCTTT
v_call: TRBV6-1; d_call: NA; clone_size: NA; j_call: TRBJ2-7; cdr3_aa: CASSDTIPSYEQYF; cdr3_nt: TGTGCCAGCAGTGATACAATCCCCTCCTACGAGCAGTACTTC
v_call: TRBV6-4; d_call: TRBD2; clone_size: NA; j_call: TRBJ2-3; cdr3_aa: CASSSGGTDTQYF; cdr3_nt: TGTGCCAGCAGTAGCGGGGGCACAGATACGCAGTATTTT
v_call: TRBV5-4; d_call: TRBD2; clone_size: NA; j_call: TRBJ2-7; cdr3_aa: CASSLEGLAGTYEQYF; cdr3_nt: TGTGCCAGCAGCTTGGAGGGACTAGCGGGGACCTACGAGCAGTACTTC
v_call: TRBV10-3; d_call: NA; clone_size: NA; j_call: TRBJ1-2; cdr3_aa: CAISGGIYGYTF; cdr3_nt: TGTGCCATCAGTGGTGGGATATATGGCTACACCTTC
v_call: TRBV19; d_call: NA; clone_size: few; j_call: TRBJ1-1; cdr3_aa: CASSGGLHTEAFF; cdr3_nt: TGTGCCAGTAGTGGGGGACTTCACACTGAAGCTTTCTTT
v_call: TRBV7-9; d_call: TRBD1; clone_size: NA; j_call: TRBJ1-1; cdr3_aa: CASRSRQGTTEAFF; cdr3_nt: TGTGCCAGCAGATCCCGACAGGGTACGACTGAAGCTTTCTTT
v_call: TRBV9; d_call: NA; clone_size: NA; j_call: TRBJ1-1; cdr3_aa: CASSVGIVRDKAFF; cdr3_nt: TGTGCCAGCAGCGTAGGAATAGTAAGGGACAAAGCTTTCTTT